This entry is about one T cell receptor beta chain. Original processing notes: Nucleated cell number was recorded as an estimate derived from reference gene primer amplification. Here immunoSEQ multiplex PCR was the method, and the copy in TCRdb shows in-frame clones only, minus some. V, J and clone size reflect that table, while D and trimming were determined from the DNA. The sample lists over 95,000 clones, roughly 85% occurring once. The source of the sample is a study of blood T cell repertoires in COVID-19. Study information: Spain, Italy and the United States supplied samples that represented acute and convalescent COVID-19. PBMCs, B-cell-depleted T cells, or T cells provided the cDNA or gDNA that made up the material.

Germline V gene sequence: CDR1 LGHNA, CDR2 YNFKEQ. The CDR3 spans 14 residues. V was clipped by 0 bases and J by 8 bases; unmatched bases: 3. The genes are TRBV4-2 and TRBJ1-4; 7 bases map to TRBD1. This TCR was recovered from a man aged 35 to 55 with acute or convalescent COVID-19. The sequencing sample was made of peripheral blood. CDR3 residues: CASSQDLQGEKLFF. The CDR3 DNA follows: TGTGCCAGCAGCCAAGACCTACAGGGGGAAAAACTGTTTTTT.